Presented here are 15 T cell receptor beta chains from one specimen sequenced in a study of T cell changes during pregnancy in multiple sclerosis. Assay: immunoSEQ multiplex PCR; the TCRdb copy retains only in-frame clones and omits some. The top ten hold roughly 0.72% of the sample, which has about 40,000 clones, around 90% seen once. The material was CD4+ T cells from peripheral blood mononuclear cells, obtained in the third trimester of pregnancy. These receptor sequences come from a female donor with multiple sclerosis, enrolled in a pregnancy study.

This rearrangement joins TRBV7-8 to TRBJ2-3, with TRBD2 identical over 11 bases. Trimming took 5 bases from V and 1 from J; bases not matched to a gene: 5. CDR1 and CDR2 from the germline V gene are SGHVS and FQNEAQ. The CDR3 is 16 residues long. The CDR3: CASSGGLAERTDTQYF. The CDR3, as DNA: TGTGCCAGCAGCGGGGGACTAGCGGAACGCACAGATACGCAGTATTTT.

The chain combines TRBV29-1 with TRBJ2-3, with TRBD2 matching over 10 bases. Trimming at V came to 6 bases and at J to 1 base, leaving 1 base not matched to a gene. This CDR3 contains 13 residues. Germline V gene data show CDR1 as SQVTM and CDR2 as ANQGSEA. The CDR3 sequence: CSVGLAGTDTQYF. The CDR3 bases are TGCAGCGTCGGACTAGCGGGCACAGATACGCAGTATTTT.

The CDR3: CASSPPTGVGETQYF. The CDR3 region has the DNA TGTGCCAGCAGTCCGCCAACAGGGGTGGGGGAGACCCAGTACTTC. The V gene is TRBV28, the J gene TRBJ2-5; 7 bases line up with TRBD1. Germline CDR1 is MDHEN and CDR2 is SYDVKM. This CDR3 has 15 amino acids. Trimming took 5 bases from V and 5 from J; bases not matched to a gene: 11.

A single count supports this clone. The chain carries TRBV30 and TRBJ2-7, with TRBD2 matching over 11 bases. V shed 2 bases, J shed 4 bases, and the junction held 4 bases outside the gene matches. The CDR3 is 14 amino acids. In germline, CDR1 is GTSNPN, CDR2 SVGIG (reference sequence). The chain's CDR3 is CAWSRTSGWYEQYF. The CDR3, as DNA: TGTGCCTGGAGTAGGACTAGCGGGTGGTACGAGCAGTACTTC.

This clone has a single count. V is TRBV6-1 and J is TRBJ2-7; a possible D gene is TRBD2 (5 bases). This CDR3 has 13 residues. V lost 4 bases to trimming and J lost 0 bases, with 7 bases between them. Germline V lookup: CDR1 MNHNS, CDR2 SASEGT. This CDR3 is CASSVEGSYEQYF. The CDR3 nucleotides read TGTGCCAGCAGTGTTGAGGGCTCCTACGAGCAGTACTTC.

This clone has just a few counts. The chain links TRBV2 to TRBJ2-2, with 10 bases identical to TRBD1. This CDR3 spans 15 amino acids. Germline CDR1 reads SNHLY; CDR2 reads FYNNEI. V dropped 1 base and J dropped 6; count of bases not matched to a gene: 2. CDR3 in DNA: TGTGCCAGCAGTGAAGTTGGGACAGGGGCCGGGGAGCTGTTTTTT. It specifies CASSEVGTGAGELFF.

The CDR3 region is CASSAGTSGRIYEQYF. CDR3 sequence (DNA): TGTGCCAGCAGTGCCGGGACTAGCGGGAGAATTTACGAGCAGTACTTC. This rearrangement joins TRBV28 to TRBJ2-7, with TRBD2 identical over 14 bases. The CDR3 has 16 residues. Per germline, CDR1 MDHEN and CDR2 SYDVKM. The V and J ends lost 5 bases and 4 bases, in that order; junction bases with no gene match: 7.

The CDR3 DNA is TGTGCCAGCAGCCAAGGACTAGCGGAGTACTACGAGCAGTACTTC. Translating it yields CASSQGLAEYYEQYF. The gene calls are TRBV4-2 and TRBJ2-7; 9 bases agree with TRBD2. The junction had 4 bases not matched to a gene; V was cut back by 1 base and J by 3 bases. The CDR3 contains 15 residues. Germline V gene lookup returns CDR1 LGHNA and CDR2 YNFKEQ.

This clone counts as medium-sized (0.01 to 0.1%). The chain uses TRBV5-4 and TRBJ1-2, with 7 bases aligning to TRBD1. Trimming removed 4 bases from V and 4 bases from J; junction bases left unmatched: 4. Germline CDR1 and CDR2: SGHNT and YYREEE (reference sequence). CDR3 size: 13 residues. CDR3 loop: CASSGDSSYGYTF. In DNA form, the CDR3 reads TGTGCCAGCAGCGGGGACAGCTCCTATGGCTACACCTTC.

The gene calls are TRBV5-4 and TRBJ1-1; D call uncertain. CDR3 length: 15 amino acids. Trimming shortened V by 1 base and J by 1 base, and 11 bases separated the two germline ends. Germline lookup yields CDR1 SGHNT and CDR2 YYREEE (reference sequence). The CDR3 sequence: CASSLTTRQNTEAFF. DNA of the CDR3: TGTGCCAGCAGCTTGACCACTCGACAGAACACTGAAGCTTTCTTT.

This clone came up a few times. The chain uses TRBV19 and TRBJ1-1, with 7 bases identical to TRBD1. Germline CDR1 LNHDA, CDR2 SQIVND (reference sequence). The CDR3 spans 14 residues. With V trimmed by 3 bases and J by 5 bases, 6 bases remained unmatched. In nucleotides, the CDR3 is TGTGCCAGTAGTATGGCTAGACAGGGTACTGAAGCTTTCTTT. It yields the protein CASSMARQGTEAFF.

The chain couples TRBV30 to TRBJ2-3; no clear D gene. The germline V gene encodes CDR1 GTSNPN and CDR2 SVGIG (reference sequence). The V end was cut by 0 bases, the J end by 11 bases, with 12 bases between. The CDR3 totals 12 residues. The CDR3 reads CAWSVELLVQYF. DNA of the CDR3: TGTGCCTGGAGTGTGGAACTACTCGTGCAGTATTTT. The variable domain in full, completed from reference TRBV30 and TRBJ2-3, reads SQTIHQWPATLVQPVGSPLSLECTVEGTSNPNLYWYRQAAGRGLQLLFYSVGIGQISSEVPQNLSASRPQDRQFILSSKKLLLSDSGFYLCAWSVELLVQYFGPGTRLTVL.

The V call is TRBV14, the J call TRBJ2-3, with TRBD2 as a possible D gene (5 bases). From germline, CDR1 is SGHDN and CDR2 FVKESK. V lost 3 bases and J 6 bases, leaving 7 bases between the germline ends. This CDR3 is built from 12 residues. Here the CDR3 reads CASSHGIDTQYF. The CDR3 region has the DNA TGTGCCAGCAGCCACGGGATCGATACGCAGTATTTT.

This rearrangement joins TRBV4-3 to TRBJ2-5; TRBD2 is a possible D gene (5 bases). The CDR3 runs to 15 residues. Germline loops: CDR1 LGHNA, CDR2 YSLEER. V lost 0 bases and J lost 4, with 12 bases in between. The CDR3 here is CASSQERASGETQYF. Written as DNA, the CDR3 is TGCGCCAGCAGCCAAGAAAGGGCCAGCGGAGAGACCCAGTACTTC.

The chain is built from TRBV30 and TRBJ2-5, with D tentatively TRBD1 (7 bases). Germline-derived CDR1 and CDR2 are GTSNPN and SVGIG (reference sequence). V dropped 5 bases and J dropped 9 bases, with 22 bases sitting between them. The CDR3 sequence is 14 residues long. The CDR3 protein is CAWGNRGPPGAQYF. CDR3 in DNA: TGTGCCTGGGGCAACAGGGGTCCTCCGGGGGCCCAGTACTTC.